This TCR beta chain was obtained from a study of blood T cell repertoires in COVID-19. Whole-study context: Acute and convalescent COVID-19 samples came from the United States, Italy and Spain. The analysed material was cDNA or gDNA that came from T cells, B-cell-depleted T cells, or PBMCs.

This clone came up once. J lost 4 bases, V lost 6 bases, and 9 bases had no gene match. Germline lookup yields CDR1 SNHLY and CDR2 FYNNEI. This CDR3 is built from 15 residues. Under the authors' procedure: How many nucleated cells were present was estimated from reference gene primer amplification. Clones were read by immunoSEQ multiplex PCR, and TCRdb kept only the in-frame ones, dropping some. The V and J calls and the clone size are those of that table, but D and trimming were determined from the DNA. The sample consists of 200,000 to 300,000 clones, about 89% of them appearing once. Sequenced: peripheral blood. V usage is TRBV2 and J usage is TRBJ2-7; 10 nucleotides agree with TRBD2. This TCR came from a woman aged 50 to 65 with acute or convalescent COVID-19. CDR3 nucleotide sequence: TGTGCCAGCAGGGACTGGGGACTAGCGCGATACGAGCAGTACTTC. Amino acids: CASRDWGLARYEQYF. Variable domain in full (rest from reference TRBV2 and TRBJ2-7): EPEVTQTPSHQVTQMGQEVILRCVPISNHLYFYWYRQILGQKVEFLVSFYNNEISEKSEIFDDQFSVERPDGSNFTLKIRSTKLEDSAMYFCASRDWGLARYEQYFGPGTRLTVT.